Below, 16 T cell receptor beta chains from the same sample are listed, as sequenced in a study of identical twins. TCRdb processed the 5' RACE reads anew with MiXCR; each CDR3 protein has one entry. Here the sample spans 1.5 million to 2 million distinct CDR3 sequences, under 35% being singletons. The sequencing input was cord blood. The origin of the receptors is a newborn girl in good health.

There are a few counts of this clonotype. This rearrangement joins TRBV14 to TRBJ1-6; the D gene is possibly TRBD1 (6 bases). The germline V gene has CDR1 SGHDN and CDR2 FVKESK. Trimming pared 0 bases from V and 10 bases from J, leaving 10 bases between. The CDR3 is made up of 14 amino acids. CDR3 protein: CASSQDPRGSPLHF. CDR3 sequence (DNA): TGTGCCAGCAGCCAAGATCCCAGGGGATCACCCCTCCACTTT.

This clonotype has just a few counts. The V gene is TRBV5-1, the J gene TRBJ2-7, with 9 positions matching TRBD1. V lost 4 bases, J lost 1 base, and 9 bases stayed unmatched. This CDR3 comprises 16 residues. CDR1 is SGHRS, CDR2 YFSETQ, per germline. The chain's CDR3 is CASSLIGTGFSYEQYF. The DNA of the CDR3 is TGCGCCAGCAGCCTAATCGGGACAGGGTTTTCCTACGAGCAGTACTTC.

This sequence joins TRBV11-1 and TRBJ2-7, with D uncertain. CDR1 is SGHAT, CDR2 FQDESV, per germline (reference sequence). CDR3 length equals 15 residues. The V end lost 0 bases, the J end lost 2 bases, and 11 bases lay between the germline ends. The CDR3 reads CASSLARYLTYEQYF. Here the CDR3 DNA reads TGTGCCAGCAGCTTAGCGCGCTATTTAACCTACGAGCAGTACTTC.

The chain links TRBV14 to TRBJ1-4, with D tentatively TRBD1 (5 bases). The CDR3 contains 13 residues. Germline V gives CDR1 SGHDN, CDR2 FVKESK. Trimming cost V 3 bases and J 7 bases, with 9 bases left between them. The CDR3 region has the DNA TGTGCCAGCAGCCATAAGGGGCTTGAAAAACTGTTTTTT. It is translated as CASSHKGLEKLFF.

Of note for this clonotype: Its ends do not fully match the called genes, so a read error is possible. The V gene is TRBV12-3 or TRBV12-4, the J gene TRBJ2-3; D is unresolved. The CDR3 extends over 16 amino acids. This chain's CDR3 is CASSLIPSLRTDAQYF. The CDR3 DNA is TGTGCCAGCAGTTTGATCCCCTCACTGCGCACAGATGCGCAGTATTTT.

This clonotype has a handful of counts. J is TRBJ1-6 and V is TRBV7-2; the match to TRBD1 covers 7 bases. CDR3 length equals 19 residues. Germline values: CDR1 SGHTA, CDR2 FQGNSA. V was pared by 2 bases and J by 3 bases, with 13 bases of the junction left unmatched. CDR3 loop: CASSLWGKTGRLYNSPLHF. The DNA of the CDR3 is TGTGCCAGCAGCTTATGGGGGAAGACAGGGAGACTCTATAATTCACCCCTCCACTTT.

The chain uses TRBV20-1 and TRBJ2-1; TRBD2 matches 10 bases. CDR1 is DFQATT, CDR2 SNEGSKA, per germline (reference sequence). The V gene end was trimmed by 3 bases and the J gene end by 8 bases; junction bases not matched to a gene: 7. The CDR3 loop spans 14 amino acids. As DNA, the CDR3 is TGCAGTGCTAGTGGTCTAGCGGGAGTCTATGAGCAGTTCTTC. Amino acids: CSASGLAGVYEQFF.

The rearrangement uses TRBV7-2 and TRBJ1-2; the match to TRBD1 covers 7 bases. Germline values: CDR1 SGHTA, CDR2 FQGNSA. There are 16 residues in the CDR3. Germline trimming cut 5 bases from V and 0 bases from J; bases unmatched to any gene: 9. The CDR3: CASSPAGQASNYGYTF. The CDR3 DNA follows: TGTGCCAGCAGCCCTGCCGGACAGGCCTCTAACTATGGCTACACCTTC.

V gene TRBV28 combines with J gene TRBJ1-1; TRBD1 matches at 8 bases. J lost 6 bases, V lost 1 base, and 13 bases had no gene match. The CDR3 length is 17 residues. CDR1 is MDHEN, CDR2 SYDVKM, per germline. CDR3 protein: CASSLSWGVGQGPEAFF. The DNA for the CDR3 is TGTGCCAGCAGTTTATCCTGGGGGGTCGGACAGGGACCTGAAGCTTTCTTT.

This CDR3 reads CASSLAGVSGGANTDTQYF. CDR3 coding DNA: TGCGCCAGCAGCTTGGCCGGCGTAAGCGGGGGGGCCAACACAGATACGCAGTATTTT. The rearrangement uses TRBV5-1 and TRBJ2-3; TRBD2 matches at 10 bases. Germline V gene lookup returns CDR1 SGHRS and CDR2 YFSETQ. V lost 0 bases to trimming and J lost 2 bases; unmatched junction nucleotides: 12. This CDR3 has 19 amino acids.

The chain joins TRBV20-1 to TRBJ2-1, with a tentative D call TRBD1 (6 bases). The V gene's germline CDR1 is DFQATT and CDR2 SNEGSKA (reference sequence). Trimming shortened V by 6 bases and J by 9 bases, and 18 bases separated the two germline ends. This CDR3 comprises 13 residues. The CDR3 nucleotides are TGCAGTGCCTCCGTTGTGGCCAGGGGTGAGCAGTTCTTC. It is translated as CSASVVARGEQFF.

The chain links TRBV20-1 to TRBJ1-1, with D perhaps TRBD1 (6 bases). CDR3 size: 13 residues. The germline CDR1 and CDR2 sequences are DFQATT and SNEGSKA (reference sequence). V lost 0 bases and J lost 7, with 12 bases in between. CDR3 residues: CSARDVVDSEAFF. The DNA of the CDR3 is TGCAGTGCTAGAGATGTAGTGGACAGTGAAGCTTTCTTT.

This clonotype was observed at least ten times. The rearrangement joins TRBV4-1 to TRBJ2-1, with 7 bases identical to TRBD2. The CDR3 extends over 15 amino acids. Germline V gene lookup returns CDR1 MGHRA and CDR2 YSYEKL. J gave up 6 bases and V 4 bases, and 9 bases lay outside the gene matches. CDR3 protein: CASSPSGVSTNEQFF. CDR3 nucleotides: TGCGCCAGCAGCCCGAGCGGGGTAAGCACCAATGAGCAGTTCTTC.

This clonotype was found a few times. The chain couples TRBV10-3 to TRBJ1-2, with D possibly TRBD1 on 6 matching bases. Trimming left V 4 bases short and J 4 bases short, with 13 bases between. This CDR3 has 14 residues. Per germline, CDR1 ENHRY and CDR2 SYGVKD. The CDR3 here is CAISVLQGFYGYTF. Here the CDR3 DNA reads TGTGCCATCAGTGTTTTACAGGGTTTCTATGGCTACACCTTC.

CDR3 protein: CSARGQGRGTEAFF. The CDR3 coding sequence is TGCAGTGCTAGGGGACAGGGGAGGGGAACTGAAGCTTTCTTT. The chain employs TRBV20-1 and TRBJ1-1, with 10 positions matching TRBD1. Germline-derived CDR1 and CDR2 are DFQATT and SNEGSKA (reference sequence). The J segment lost 5 bases and the V segment lost 3 bases, leaving 6 bases of the junction unmatched. The CDR3 has 14 amino acids.

The chain links TRBV6-6 to TRBJ2-7; TRBD1 matches 9 bases. CDR1 is MNHNY, CDR2 SVGAGI, per germline (reference sequence). V trimming: 5 bases; J trimming: 8 bases; junction bases outside the gene matches: 19. There are 17 residues in the CDR3. CDR3 DNA: TGTGCCAGCAGTCCGGGACAGGGACAGGACTCGCCGATAAAGCAGTACTTC. Amino acids: CASSPGQGQDSPIKQYF.